This T cell receptor (beta chain) came from a study of CD8 T cells in ankylosing spondylitis (dated by TCRdb to about 2017). Background for the entire study: The study set out to find disease-linked TCR variants by profiling T cell receptor beta repertoires in ankylosing spondylitis patients and healthy donors. Samples of peripheral blood were taken, and for ankylosing spondylitis patients, synovial fluid was collected as well. The full study cohort was made up of 25 ankylosing spondylitis patients and 108 healthy donors. On the study overall, not on this receptor specifically: Significant enrichment of the disease-linked clones was reported in matched synovial fluid samples from ankylosing spondylitis patients. Some TCR beta motif variants had previously been reported in synovial fluid and blood of reactive arthritis patients, which suggested common disease-initiation mechanisms. Blood from ankylosing spondylitis patients appeared to be characterized by a TCR beta motif made up of several highly homologous amino acid variants. In peripheral blood, the disease-linked clones were found at relatively low frequencies and had a CD8+ phenotype.

Sequencer: Illumina HiSeq 2500. TCR beta libraries were prepared by quantitative 5'-RACE with molecular barcodes. The original pipeline was this. A new computational method based on a probabilistic model of VDJ rearrangement was used to identify disease-linked TCR variants. TCRdb reworked the public reads: Q25 trimming with fastp, MiXCR clone assembly, productive beta chains retained. Duplicate CDR3 protein sequences are folded into a single record with the most common DNA and genes. What appears here as the V and J calls and clone size reflects TCRdb's work, not the paper's. The sample table records around 250,000 distinct CDR3 sequences; around 11% of these occur just once. The ten largest clones represent less than 8% of the sample. This clonotype appeared many times. Its antigen is not yet known. Base qualities are not provided; no much larger clone lies one nucleotide away. This sequence was found in a male donor with ankylosing spondylitis or in good health (not recorded which). Sequencing was done on a sample of blood, either unsorted or a sorted T cell fraction (not recorded which).

The CDR3 region: CASSRPRDRGSYNEQFF. Read as DNA, the sequence is TGTGCCAGCAGTCGCCCCCGGGACAGGGGCTCCTACAATGAGCAGTTCTTC. Here the chain combines TRBV6-1 and TRBJ2-1, with 10 bases aligning to TRBD1. Including the terminal cysteine and phenylalanine, the CDR3 comprises 17 residues. The sequence is cut down to CDR3 DNA, 51 bases in frame from base 1. From the germline V gene, CDR1 is MNHNS and CDR2 is SASEGT. Germline trimming amounts to 5 bases on V and 0 bases on J, with 7 as the count of junction bases outside the gene matches.